Below are 5 T cell receptor beta chains sequenced from a single sample in a study of T cell responses to AZD1222 COVID-19 vaccine. The assay was immunoSEQ multiplex PCR, and TCRdb's table has in-frame clones only and misses some. The sample records 120,000 to 150,000 clones, about nine tenths being singletons. The sequencing here drew on peripheral blood, taken on day 0 of AZD1222 vaccination. Every receptor here comes from an adult in good health.

This clone showed up just once. This chain links TRBV29-1 with TRBJ1-1; unclear D gene. From germline, CDR1 is SQVTM and CDR2 ANQGSEA. The V and J ends lost 5 bases and 3 bases respectively, with 7 bases between them. The CDR3 totals 11 residues. The CDR3: CSVSRYTEAFF. CDR3 nucleotides: TGCAGCGTTTCGCGTTACACTGAAGCTTTCTTT.

The CDR3 coding sequence is TGTGCCAGCAGCCCTCCCCCGGACCTGGACGGAAACACCATATATTTT. This gives the protein CASSPPPDLDGNTIYF. The genes are TRBV7-3 and TRBJ1-3; D unresolved. Germline assignment: CDR1 SGHTA and CDR2 FQGTGA. The CDR3 length is 16 residues. The V and J ends lost 5 bases and 4 bases respectively, with 18 bases between them.

This chain connects TRBV20-1 to TRBJ2-1, with a weak D call TRBD2 (6 bases). This CDR3 has 14 residues. Germline CDR1 is DFQATT and CDR2 is SNEGSKA (reference sequence). Deletions cut 3 bases from V and 0 bases from J, with 9 bases between. The CDR3 coding sequence is TGCAGTGCTAGTCGGGGGAGCTCCTACAATGAGCAGTTCTTC. It encodes CSASRGSSYNEQFF.

This clone has only a few counts. The chain combines TRBV9 with TRBJ1-3; D remains ambiguous. The CDR3 sequence is 10 residues long. V was pared by 0 bases and J by 16 bases, with 8 bases between. Per germline, CDR1 SGDLS and CDR2 YYNGEE. The CDR3 region has the DNA TGTGCCAGCAGCGTAGTACCGATGTATTTT. Translated: CASSVVPMYF.

The CDR3, as DNA: TGCGCCAGCAGGCCAGTCGGGGTGAACACTGAAGCTTTCTTT. Its protein product is CASRPVGVNTEAFF. This sequence joins TRBV5-1 and TRBJ1-1; D not certain. This CDR3 is built from 14 residues. CDR1 SGHRS and CDR2 YFSETQ come from the germline V gene. The ends were cut back, 5 bases at V and 0 bases at J, with 11 bases in the middle.